This T cell receptor beta chain was retrieved from a study of CD8+CD57+ T cells in acquired aplastic anemia (dated by TCRdb to 2016 to 2019). Notes on the research overall: DNA extracted from sorted CD4+ and CD8+ cells had a mean of about 3 ug, with a range of roughly 0.18 to 27.4 ug. CD8+CD57+ expansion was defined as a frequency above the mean frequency observed in healthy subjects.

As regards this clonotype: Its cognate antigen has yet to be identified. Base qualities are missing; no much larger clone stands one base away.

Flow cytometry had shown CD8+CD57+ cell expansion in the patients selected for sequencing. Every patient had a diagnosis of severe acquired aplastic anemia based on International Study of Aplastic Anemia and Agranulocytosis and Camitta criteria. No therapy had been received by the patients at the time of blood sampling. In the study, sorted CD4+ and CD8+ blood T cells from patients with severe aplastic anemia and from healthy subjects underwent deep sequencing of TCR repertoires. In the USA, patient enrollment took place under clinicaltrials.gov protocols 00001620, 01623167, 00001397, 00071045, 00081523 and 00961064. Ficoll-Paque density gradient centrifugation was used to isolate peripheral blood mononuclear cells. CD4+ and CD8+ T cells were sorted by FACS or magnetic beads before DNA extraction. TCR beta VDJ combination and CDR3 sequence profiling used genomic DNA as the template. An Illumina HiSeq 2000 was the platform used for TCR repertoire sequencing. On the study's bioinformatics: TRBV/TRBJ rearrangement plots, CDR3 size and DJ length profiles, and Simpson's diversity index were used to evaluate the repertoires. The most abundant DNA sequence in the deep sequencing data was defined as the immunodominant clone. CDR3 amino acid sequences were checked for sharing between subjects and were compared against published repertoires and the VDJdb database. The public reads were reprocessed in TCRdb via fastp at Q25 and MiXCR, keeping in-frame beta chains. For every CDR3 protein sequence, its rows merge into one entry that carries the most common genes and DNA. The V and J calls follow TCRdb's processing rather than the paper's. In this sample the table shows a few hundred thousand distinct CDR3 sequences, approximately 82% of which occur a single time. 35% to 50% of the sample comes from the top ten.

The germline V gene specifies SGDLS as CDR1 and YYNGEE as CDR2. The V end loses 0 bases and the J end loses 0 bases, and a stretch of 15 bases separates them. The CDR3 contains 17 residues, cysteine and phenylalanine counted. The retained sequence is limited to the CDR3, 51 bases, with the frame set at the first base. General conclusions and limits of the study: CD8+ Simpson's diversity did not differ significantly between patients and healthy controls (P=0.060). Roughly 30 CD8+ CDR3 sequences were found to be shared between patients and controls, but these sequences appeared to be highly expressed in patients and within the immunodominant clones of the patients.

Sequences were obtained from sorted CD4+, CD8+, or CD8+CD57+ T cells (not recorded which) from PBMCs. The source is a human donor with aplastic anemia. The chain links TRBV9 with TRBJ1-1, with the D gene not confidently named. Read as DNA, the sequence is TGTGCCAGCAGCGTAGAGGACTCTCCCCTCCTGAACACTGAAGCTTTCTTT. Its protein reads: CASSVEDSPLLNTEAFF. Beyond the CDR3, the reference TRBV9 and TRBJ1-1 genes provide the residues; the full variable domain reads: DSGVTQTPKHLITATGQRVTLRCSPRSGDLSVYWYQQSLDQGLQFLIQYYNGEERAKGNILERFSAQQFPDLHSELNLSSLELGDSALYFCASSVEDSPLLNTEAFFGQGTRLTVV.